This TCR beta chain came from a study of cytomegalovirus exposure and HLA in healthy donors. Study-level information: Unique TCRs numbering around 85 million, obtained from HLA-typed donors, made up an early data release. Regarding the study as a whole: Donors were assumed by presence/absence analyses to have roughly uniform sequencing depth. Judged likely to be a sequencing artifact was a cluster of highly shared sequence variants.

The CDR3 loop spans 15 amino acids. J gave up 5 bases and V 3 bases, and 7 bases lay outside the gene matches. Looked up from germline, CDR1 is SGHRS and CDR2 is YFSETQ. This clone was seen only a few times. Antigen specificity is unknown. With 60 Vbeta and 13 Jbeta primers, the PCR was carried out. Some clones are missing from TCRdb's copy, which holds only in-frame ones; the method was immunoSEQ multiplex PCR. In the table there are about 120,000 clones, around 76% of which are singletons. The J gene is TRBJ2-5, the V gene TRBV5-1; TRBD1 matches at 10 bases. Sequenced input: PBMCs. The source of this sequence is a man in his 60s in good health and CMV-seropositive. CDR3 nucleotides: TGCGCCAGCAGCTCGGGACAGGGGAGGTTGGAGACCCAGTACTTC. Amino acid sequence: CASSSGQGRLETQYF.